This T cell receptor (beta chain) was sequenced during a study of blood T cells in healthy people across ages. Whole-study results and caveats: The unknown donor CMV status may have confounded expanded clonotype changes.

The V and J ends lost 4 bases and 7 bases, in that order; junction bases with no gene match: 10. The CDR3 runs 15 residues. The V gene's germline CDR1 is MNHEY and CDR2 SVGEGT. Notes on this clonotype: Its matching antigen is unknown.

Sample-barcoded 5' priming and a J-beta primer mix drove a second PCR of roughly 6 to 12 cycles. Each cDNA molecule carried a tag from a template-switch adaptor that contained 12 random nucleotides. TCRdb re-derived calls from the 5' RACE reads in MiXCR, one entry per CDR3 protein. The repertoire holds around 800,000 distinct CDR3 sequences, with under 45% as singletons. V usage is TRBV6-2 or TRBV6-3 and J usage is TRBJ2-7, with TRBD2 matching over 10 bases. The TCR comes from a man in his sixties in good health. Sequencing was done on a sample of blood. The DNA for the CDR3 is TGTGCCAGCAGTTTCCTAGCGGGGGAATACAATGAGCAGTACTTC. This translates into CASSFLAGEYNEQYF.